The 12 T cell receptor beta chains listed next were all sequenced from one sample in a study of T cells in Graves' hyperthyroidism and ophthalmopathy. What was amplified from RNA transcripts were TCR beta CDR3 regions. TCR CDR3 underwent first-round RT-PCR with the HTBI primer set. TCRdb redid the calling of the multiplex PCR reads with MiXCR, one entry per CDR3 protein. The sample has roughly 500,000 distinct CDR3 sequences; more than 11% are singletons. Specimen: blood. These receptors were collected from a woman aged 25 to 39 with Graves' hyperthyroidism that later progressed to Graves' ophthalmopathy.

At least ten counts were recorded for this clonotype. CDR3 residues: CASSLQVDLTEAFF. The CDR3 DNA reads as TGTGCCAGCAGCTTACAGGTGGACCTTACTGAAGCTTTCTTT. The V and J genes are TRBV11-2 and TRBJ1-1; no clear D gene. This CDR3 spans 14 amino acids. V lost 2 bases and J lost 5, with 12 bases in between. Germline values: CDR1 SGHAT, CDR2 FQNNGV. The variable domain in full, with the rest retrieved from reference TRBV11-2 and TRBJ1-1, is EAGVAQSPRYKIIEKRQSVAFWCNPISGHATLYWYQQILGQGPKLLIQFQNNGVVDDSQLPKDRFSAERLKGVDSTLKIQPAKLEDSAVYLCASSLQVDLTEAFFGQGTRLTVV.

The genes are TRBV7-2 and TRBJ1-1; perhaps TRBD1 as D (6 bases). V lost 3 bases to trimming and J lost 4 bases, with 30 bases between them. Per germline, CDR1 SGHTA and CDR2 FQGNSA. The CDR3 consists of 20 residues. Here the CDR3 reads CASSFRGDRSRSLGSTEAFF. The CDR3 DNA reads TGTGCCAGCAGCTTTAGAGGTGACAGGTCGAGGTCGTTGGGCAGCACTGAAGCTTTCTTT.

The V call is TRBV2, the J call TRBJ2-3; TRBD2 agrees at 11 bases. Looked up from germline, CDR1 is SNHLY and CDR2 is FYNNEI. The CDR3 loop spans 16 amino acids. J was trimmed by 4 bases and V by 4 bases; bases with no gene match: 7. This CDR3 is CASSGGLAARADTQYF. The CDR3, as DNA: TGTGCCAGCAGTGGGGGACTAGCGGCGAGGGCAGATACGCAGTATTTT.

The J gene is TRBJ2-1, the V gene TRBV28, with D hard to call. Matching the DNA end better, TRBJ2-7 makes the J call doubtful. CDR1 and CDR2 (germline): MDHEN, SYDVKM. This CDR3 region has 14 residues. The CDR3 reads CASSSSKSRNEQYF. CDR3 nucleotide sequence: TGTGCCAGCAGCTCGTCCAAGTCGCGGAATGAGCAGTACTTC.

The V call is TRBV29-1, the J call TRBJ2-1; D is tentatively TRBD1 or TRBD2 (5 bases each). CDR3 length equals 15 residues. Germline values: CDR1 SQVTM, CDR2 ANQGSEA. The V end lost 6 bases, the J end lost 7 bases, and 22 bases lay between the germline ends. CDR3: CSVGSSSGTLNEQFF. The CDR3, as DNA: TGCAGCGTGGGATCTTCGTCCGGGACCTTAAATGAGCAGTTCTTC.

The gene calls are TRBV4-2 and TRBJ1-6, with D tentatively TRBD1 (5 bases). Per germline, CDR1 LGHNA and CDR2 YNFKEQ. V was pared by 1 base and J by 9 bases, with 13 bases between. This CDR3 is built from 15 residues. The CDR3 region is CASSQVGRGGSPLHF. The CDR3 region has the DNA TGTGCCAGCAGCCAAGTGGGCCGCGGGGGTTCACCCCTCCACTTT.

The V gene is TRBV18, the J gene TRBJ2-5; D may be TRBD1 (6 bases). Germline assignment: CDR1 KGHSH and CDR2 LQKENI. V lost 3 bases to trimming and J lost 3 bases, with 11 bases between them. CDR3 length: 14 amino acids. The CDR3 loop reads CASSPPGEKETQYF. The CDR3 DNA reads as TGTGCCAGCTCACCCCCAGGGGAGAAAGAGACCCAGTACTTC. The full variable domain, rest sourced from reference TRBV18 and TRBJ2-5, is NAGVMQNPRHLVRRRGQEARLRCSPMKGHSHVYWYRQLPEEGLKFMVYLQKENIIDESGMPKERFSAEFPKEGPSILRIQQVVRGDSAAYFCASSPPGEKETQYFGPGTRLLVL.

V usage is TRBV6-1 and J usage is TRBJ2-7, with D uncertain. Germline V gives CDR1 MNHNS, CDR2 SASEGT. V shed 1 base and J shed 7 bases, with 20 bases lying between them. This CDR3 has 16 residues. The CDR3 coding sequence is TGTGCCAGCAGTGAAGAGGTGAGTGAGCCCTCTGAGGAGCAGTACTTC. Amino acids: CASSEEVSEPSEEQYF.

This clonotype occurred many times. The chain links TRBV29-1 to TRBJ2-7; D possibly uses TRBD1 or TRBD2 (5 bases each). V gave up 3 bases and J gave up 6 bases, with 15 bases separating them. This CDR3 has 13 amino acids. The germline V gene encodes CDR1 SQVTM and CDR2 ANQGSEA. The DNA for the CDR3 is TGCAGCGTTGAGGGGGAACTAGAAAGCGAGCAGTACTTC. Protein product: CSVEGELESEQYF.

The chain recombines TRBV18 with TRBJ2-3; D is possibly TRBD1 (6 bases). The germline gives CDR1 KGHSH, CDR2 LQKENI. CDR3 length: 15 residues. Trimming took 2 bases from V and 2 from J, leaving 11 bases between them. CDR3 bases: TGTGCCAGCTCACCAGGGGGCGAAGACACAGATACGCAGTATTTT. Its translation is CASSPGGEDTDTQYF.

At least ten counts were recorded for this clonotype. The rearrangement joins TRBV7-2 to TRBJ2-7; the match to TRBD2 covers 9 bases. CDR1 is SGHTA and CDR2 is FQGNSA in the germline V gene. The J segment lost 0 bases and the V segment lost 6 bases, leaving 12 bases of the junction unmatched. The CDR3 sequence is 17 residues long. This chain's CDR3 is CASSQWGGRVSSYEQYF. In DNA form, the CDR3 reads TGTGCCAGCAGTCAATGGGGCGGGAGGGTGAGCTCCTACGAGCAGTACTTC.

This clonotype was counted at least ten times. The chain carries TRBV24-1 and TRBJ2-6; D unresolved. V was clipped by 3 bases and J by 0 bases, with 8 bases between them. CDR1 and CDR2 from the germline V gene are KGHDR and SFDVKD. CDR3 size: 16 residues. DNA for the CDR3: TGTGCCACCAGTGATACTAAATACTCTGGGGCCAACGTCCTGACTTTC. Translating gives CATSDTKYSGANVLTF.